The rows below give T cell receptor beta chains drawn from one sample of a study of T-cell memory formation after mild COVID-19. TCRdb re-derived calls from the 5' RACE reads in MiXCR, one entry per CDR3 protein. The repertoire holds a few hundred thousand distinct CDR3 sequences, with 20% to 25% as singletons. The specimen sequenced was PBMCs or a T cell subset sorted from them (not recorded which). The receptor set was obtained from a man between 18 and 29 years old who had mild COVID-19 (a few samples of this study predate the infection). Cell type and time point are not known. Each CDR3 is given with its conserved first and last residue. Fields, in order: clone size, D gene, V gene, J gene, CDR3 DNA, CDR3 protein. A D gene is named only where the DNA matches it firmly. The size entry is marked missing in some rows and otherwise reads once, few, many or a size class.

clone_size: -
d_call: -
v_call: TRBV20-1
j_call: TRBJ2-7
cdr3_nt: TGCAGTGCTCGGGTGACCGCCTACGAGCAGTACTTC
cdr3_aa: CSARVTAYEQYF

clone_size: -
d_call: -
v_call: TRBV9
j_call: TRBJ1-1
cdr3_nt: TGTGCCAGCAGCCAATTTGGGGCAGGGCAAGGGACTGAAGCTTTCTTT
cdr3_aa: CASSQFGAGQGTEAFF

clone_size: many
d_call: -
v_call: TRBV29-1
j_call: TRBJ2-2
cdr3_nt: TGCAGCGGGCGACTAGGAAGTCTCGGGGAGCTGTTTTTT
cdr3_aa: CSGRLGSLGELFF

clone_size: -
d_call: -
v_call: TRBV5-1
j_call: TRBJ2-2
cdr3_nt: TGCGCCAGCAGCTTTTCGGACACCGGGGAGCTGTTTTTT
cdr3_aa: CASSFSDTGELFF

clone_size: -
d_call: -
v_call: TRBV12-3/TRBV12-4
j_call: TRBJ1-1
cdr3_nt: TGTGCCAGCAGTCCCCGGGGAGGTAGTTCGGTGAACACTGAAGCTTTCTTT
cdr3_aa: CASSPRGGSSVNTEAFF

clone_size: once
d_call: TRBD2
v_call: TRBV10-1
j_call: TRBJ2-3
cdr3_nt: TGCGCCACCTCCCCGGCGGGGGGGCCGTCAGATACGCAGTATTTT
cdr3_aa: CATSPAGGPSDTQYF

clone_size: -
d_call: -
v_call: TRBV29-1
j_call: TRBJ2-5
cdr3_nt: TGCAGCGTCCAGGGGTACCAAGAGACCCAGTACTTC
cdr3_aa: CSVQGYQETQYF

clone_size: -
d_call: -
v_call: TRBV9
j_call: TRBJ1-6
cdr3_nt: TGTGCCAGCAGCGTAGGTCCACCGTTAGCCGCCACACCCCTCCACTTT
cdr3_aa: CASSVGPPLAATPLHF

clone_size: -
d_call: -
v_call: TRBV7-8
j_call: TRBJ2-1
cdr3_nt: TGTGCCAGCAGCTTAGAGGCATTCTACAATGAGCAGTTCTTC
cdr3_aa: CASSLEAFYNEQFF

clone_size: -
d_call: -
v_call: TRBV11-1
j_call: TRBJ2-3
cdr3_nt: TGTGCCAGCAGTCCGGACAGCGGATTCACAGATACGCAGTATTTT
cdr3_aa: CASSPDSGFTDTQYF

clone_size: -
d_call: -
v_call: TRBV12-3/TRBV12-4
j_call: TRBJ1-4
cdr3_nt: TGTGCCAGCAGTTTTCCCGGGGGAAGGGAAAAACTGTTTTTT
cdr3_aa: CASSFPGGREKLFF

clone_size: -
d_call: -
v_call: TRBV29-1
j_call: TRBJ2-5
cdr3_nt: TGCAGCGTCCGTCAACAGGGTCTGGTGACCCAGTACTTC
cdr3_aa: CSVRQQGLVTQYF

clone_size: -
d_call: -
v_call: TRBV10-3
j_call: TRBJ2-6
cdr3_nt: TGTGCCATCAGCGAGGGCTCTGGGGCCAACGTCCTGACTTTC
cdr3_aa: CAISEGSGANVLTF

clone_size: -
d_call: -
v_call: TRBV7-2
j_call: TRBJ2-6
cdr3_nt: TGTGCCAGCAGCCCGGGGCCTGGGGCCAACGTCCTGACTTTC
cdr3_aa: CASSPGPGANVLTF

clone_size: few
d_call: TRBD2
v_call: TRBV12-3/TRBV12-4
j_call: TRBJ2-3
cdr3_nt: TGTGCCAGCAGTGAGTCACTAGCGGGGCTGGCAGCAGATACGCAGTATTTT
cdr3_aa: CASSESLAGLAADTQYF

clone_size: few
d_call: TRBD1
v_call: TRBV20-1
j_call: TRBJ1-2
cdr3_nt: TGCAGTGCTAGAGGACAGGGGGATGGCTACACCTTC
cdr3_aa: CSARGQGDGYTF

clone_size: many
d_call: -
v_call: TRBV25-1
j_call: TRBJ1-3
cdr3_nt: TGTGCCAGCACTTCTTCTGGAAACACCATATATTTT
cdr3_aa: CASTSSGNTIYF

clone_size: -
d_call: -
v_call: TRBV19
j_call: TRBJ1-1
cdr3_nt: TGTGCCAGTACCTCTGCCGCAGACTGGAAGAACACTGAAGCTTTCTTT
cdr3_aa: CASTSAADWKNTEAFF

clone_size: few
d_call: -
v_call: TRBV2
j_call: TRBJ1-4
cdr3_nt: TGTGCCAGCAGTGAGGGGGCCCGTAATGAAAAACTGTTTTTT
cdr3_aa: CASSEGARNEKLFF

clone_size: -
d_call: -
v_call: TRBV29-1
j_call: TRBJ2-3
cdr3_nt: TGCAGCGTTGTAGGAGGGGGGGCCGTAGATACGCAGTATTTT
cdr3_aa: CSVVGGGAVDTQYF

clone_size: -
d_call: TRBD1
v_call: TRBV4-3
j_call: TRBJ1-2
cdr3_nt: TGCGCCAGCAGTCAAACAGGGGGCGGCTATGGCTACACCTTC
cdr3_aa: CASSQTGGGYGYTF

clone_size: many
d_call: TRBD2
v_call: TRBV20-1
j_call: TRBJ2-5
cdr3_nt: TGCAGTGCTAGGGCAGCTAGCGGGGACCAAGAGACCCAGTACTTC
cdr3_aa: CSARAASGDQETQYF

clone_size: -
d_call: -
v_call: TRBV10-1
j_call: TRBJ2-3
cdr3_nt: TGCGCCAGCGGCTCCGGTCGAGATACGCAGTATTTT
cdr3_aa: CASGSGRDTQYF

clone_size: many
d_call: -
v_call: TRBV2
j_call: TRBJ2-3
cdr3_nt: TGTGCCAGCAGTGATGGGGGTACAGATACGCAGTATTTT
cdr3_aa: CASSDGGTDTQYF